This TCR beta chain came from a study of CD8+ T cells in alopecia areata. Across the whole study: Treated patients were scored for severity by percent of scalp affected.

Extracted RNA was reverse transcribed, and the resulting cDNA served as sequencing template. The protocol was immunoSEQ multiplex PCR, while the TCRdb copy is restricted to in-frame clones and leaves out a portion. The sample gives fewer than 100,000 clones, roughly two thirds of which show up once; roughly a sixth is in the top ten. Treatment indicated: oral pan-JAK inhibitor, 5-10 mg twice daily. The study team obtained lesional scalp punch biopsies and peripheral blood from alopecia areata patients. The CDR3 runs 13 residues. Trimming cost V 3 bases and J 5 bases; bases outside gene matches: 4. Germline values: CDR1 LNHDA, CDR2 SQIVND (reference sequence).

The sequence came from a human donor with alopecia areata. The V gene is TRBV19, the J gene TRBJ2-7; 7 nucleotides line up with TRBD1. The specimen comprised CD8+ T cells sorted from blood, sampled at week 4, from a patient treated with tofacitinib. The CDR3 is CASSIEGANEQYF. The CDR3 DNA sequence: TGTGCCAGTAGTATTGAGGGGGCCAACGAGCAGTACTTC. Variable domain in full (rest from reference TRBV19 and TRBJ2-7): DGGITQSPKYLFRKEGQNVTLSCEQNLNHDAMYWYRQDPGQGLRLIYYSQIVNDFQKGDIAEGYSVSREKKESFPLTVTSAQKNPTAFYLCASSIEGANEQYFGPGTRLTVT.